This T cell receptor (beta chain) was recovered during a study of cytomegalovirus exposure and HLA in healthy donors (dated 2017 in TCRdb). Background for the entire study: According to an earlier analysis of a few hundred of the donors, some 170 million T cells yielded 117 million unique TCR beta sequences and 250 to 350 Gb of sequence data. On average, approximately 250,000 unique TCR beta nucleotide sequences were sequenced per donor among 350 to 400 genotyped donors of the cohort, with 15% to 20% of those sequences being non-productive. Roughly 300 gigabases of sequencing data and tens of millions of unique TCR sequences made up an early release that covered some 640 HLA-typed donors. To predict cytomegalovirus infection status, the study brought together high-throughput TCR immunosequencing, statistical association of individual TCRs with disease status, and machine learning. In a later genetic analysis, genome-wide SNP genotypes for about 55% of the roughly 670 donors were used, and that subset was treated as a discovery cohort. Donor age, sex, ethnicity and CMV serostatus were compiled together with the repertoire data. The number of donors typed differed by locus, with about 629-640 for A, B, C, DRB1 and DQB1, roughly 520 for DQA1, 600 to 610 for DPA1, and some 450 for DPB1. Along with the approximately 670-subject first cohort, a separate validation cohort of over a hundred different subjects was used. An earlier analysis of some 600 of the donors applied high-throughput TCR beta sequencing to assess whether each TCR beta V gene segment acted as functional or pseudogenic. Using immunosequencing, the study profiled T cell repertoires from approximately 700 subjects and related those repertoires to cytomegalovirus serostatus. A later analysis re-examined previously published TCR beta repertoires from about 700 donors and added high-resolution HLA genotyping to investigate patterns of TCR occurrence. Of the 350 to 400 genotyped donors, approximately 83% fell in the genetic ancestry cluster associated with self-reported Caucasian donors. All discovery cohort repertoires had been generated on a single sequencing platform. Roughly 5 DR-DQ haplotypes were handled as single units for association and clustering, since linkage in the cohort was strong. The study was designed to test whether signatures of past pathogen exposure could be identified by cataloging public T cell receptors. HLA typing included class I and class II loci at four-digit resolution. In the later analysis, no new phenotypic data were used to find candidate immune exposures; instead, reliance was placed on TCR beta sequences and their occurrence across donors.

V and J are truncated by 5 bases and 0 bases respectively, leaving an intervening sequence of 13 bases. The cysteine opens and the phenylalanine closes a CDR3 of 16 amino acids. Here the CDR3 DNA is all that survives: 48 bases in frame from base 1. According to the germline V gene, CDR1 reads SGHAT and CDR2 reads FQNNGV. To prepare the library, the immunoSEQ multiplex PCR assay was applied. For the multiplex PCR, a mixture combining 60 forward primers for TCR Vbeta segments and 13 reverse primers for TCR Jbeta segments was used. Amplification of the CDR3 region of rearranged TCR beta genes was performed with a multiplex PCR assay on genomic DNA. The amplified TCR beta libraries were sequenced on the Illumina HiSeq System as 87-base-pair reads. The authors' pipeline ran thus. A later analysis counted 75 million to 100 million unique TCR beta chains across the 550 to 700 repertoires, and about 10 million of these chains were shared by at least two donors. Raw reads were error-corrected and collapsed into unique sequences with a nearest-neighbor algorithm that merged closely related sequences to remove PCR and sequencing errors. Alignment of CDR3 sequences to IMGT reference sequences was used to assign V, D and J gene segments. For a sequence to be retained, a match of at least six nucleotides to both a V gene segment and a J gene segment was required. A rearrangement was called productive if the CDR3 had no stop codons and remained in frame with V and J, and every other rearrangement was called non-productive. Following IMGT convention, CDR3 was defined as the stretch from the second conserved V-encoded cysteine to the conserved J-encoded phenylalanine. In an earlier analysis of around 640 of the donors, sequences lacking an unambiguous match to a single V gene segment were excluded. An earlier analysis of fewer than 750 of the donors classified V segments as functional when productive rearrangements were above 56.7% and as segregating when the standard deviation between donors was above 5%. A statistical classification framework was developed to diagnose cytomegalovirus status using the catalog of TCR beta chain sequences. V and J gene assignment, in a later analysis, came from comparing TCR nucleotide sequences with IMGT/GENE-DB human TR gene sequences. Using the TCRdist pipeline, a later analysis assigned CDR3 sequences along with most-parsimonious VDJ recombination scenarios. In a later analysis, every TCR beta chain was defined by the combination of its CDR3 amino acid sequence and its V-gene family, and reads without a unique V-gene family were dropped. As a way to deal with suspected cross-contamination and a sequencing artifact, a later analysis dropped over 550 nucleotide sequences that were highly shared and had low generation probability. In a later analysis, a clonal expansion index for each public chain was calculated from normalized within-repertoire ranks of inferred template counts. Generation probabilities in a later analysis came from a VDJ recombination model fitted to out-of-frame rearrangements, and those results were checked against IGoR. A later analysis scored TCR-TCR, TCR-HLA and TCR-CMV co-occurrence with hypergeometric tests, applying a repertoire-size bias correction to TCR pairs. To estimate false discovery rates, a later analysis permuted the HLA or CMV assignments 20 times. In a later analysis, co-occurring TCRs were grouped using DBSCAN, with TCRdist sequence similarity added in when clustering inside HLA-allele-positive subsets. Co-occurrence clustering excluded repertoires with fewer than 30,000 or more than 120,000 public chains, plus five with anomalous nucleotide sharing. TCRdb's version of the immuneACCESS table is confined to in-frame rearrangements and falls short of the full clone set. An unresolved V gene accounts for under half of the shortfall where checked; the remainder is of unknown origin. Clone size and V and J calls were adopted from that table, with D and trimming inferred from the DNA. Recorded for this sample are 150,000 to 200,000 clones; around 80% of them occurred a single time. The top ten clonotypes cover around 5.8% of the sample.

The cohort consisted of 666 healthy bone marrow donors. Cohort members were all nominally healthy when sampled, although unrecorded immune exposures were likely present. The donor tested CMV seropositive, placing the donor among the approximately 310 seropositive members of the cohort. Every donor gave a peripheral blood sample, and the peripheral blood mononuclear cells from that sample were used for TCR beta sequencing. The Qiagen DNeasy Blood Extraction Kit was used to extract genomic DNA from the blood cell samples. Findings and caveats that apply to the study as a whole: Immune exposure information for the cohort was limited to CMV serostatus. The presence/absence analyses assumed that sequencing depth was roughly uniform across donors, and that assumption may not be true. In a later analysis, some 17,000 TCR beta sequences were associated with specific HLA alleles at a false discovery rate of 0.05. In a later analysis, HLA-associated TCR beta chains showed more clonal expansion and lower generation probabilities than non-associated chains that were equally common. A few of the identified cytomegalovirus-associated TCR beta chains were confirmed in vitro to be specific for cytomegalovirus antigens. This cohort had only TCR beta chains sequenced, and the lack of alpha or paired-chain data limited which features could be detected. An earlier analysis of approximately 590 of the donors showed that most TCR beta V segments appeared in productive rearrangements either about 87% or about 30% of the time, which broadly matched IMGT annotations. In a later analysis, TCR association rates were found to vary across HLA loci, with the most associated TCRs seen for DRB1 alleles and the fewest for HLA-C alleles. A further reported finding was that TCR beta sequences accurately predicted the HLA-A and HLA-B alleles for most subjects in the first cohort. The study gave a list of about 150 TCR beta chains associated with cytomegalovirus. A group of highly shared sequence variants was considered likely to be a technical artifact of the sequencing pipeline. Because counts were too low, approximately 15 rarely observed V segments, including chromosome 9 orphons, were excluded from the earlier analysis of about 500 of the donors. Several of the top co-occurrence clusters appeared to be linked to parvovirus B19, influenza, CMV and Epstein-Barr virus, according to a later analysis. Linkage disequilibrium might explain the correlated functional status among segregating V segments, but an unknown experimental factor could not be excluded. The classifier was reported to diagnose cytomegalovirus status with high specificity and sensitivity in both the original and validation cohorts. Across donors, most TCR sequences were observed very rarely, whereas some public TCRs were present in many individuals. In a later analysis, most CMV-associated TCR beta chains were found to appear HLA-restricted, with HLA associations seemingly driven largely by CMV exposure. According to a later genetic analysis, donors in an Asian-associated ancestry cluster had fewer N-insertions in productive TCRs than the roughly 660-donor mean. It was suggested by the authors that the approach could potentially be generalized to other disease states and immunological phenotypes. A later genetic analysis associated a missense DCLRE1C variant with V-gene and J-gene trimming of TCR beta chains, and an independent cohort replicated the association. When HLA alleles, especially DR and DQ, strongly co-occurred, attributing TCR associations to individual alleles was difficult. Some IMGT-functional V segments, including TRBV6-2 and TRBV6-3, could not be distinguished by the 87-base-pair reads and were therefore excluded. HLA typing was unavailable for some donors at each locus, so association tests used only the typed subset.

Remarks on this clone: Which antigen it targets is not known. Per-base quality was not reported, and no clone a single base away is much larger than it.

This TCR derives from a male donor in good health and CMV-seropositive. Material for sequencing was PBMCs. The sequence joins TRBV11-2 to TRBJ1-4; a tentative D match to TRBD1 spans 5 bases. For the CDR3, the sequence is CASSAGGAATNEKLFF. In nucleotide form, the sequence is TGTGCCAGCAGCGCCGGAGGGGCAGCAACTAATGAAAAACTGTTTTTT. With the rest looked up from the reference TRBV11-2 and TRBJ1-4 genes rather than sequenced, the full variable domain is EAGVAQSPRYKIIEKRQSVAFWCNPISGHATLYWYQQILGQGPKLLIQFQNNGVVDDSQLPKDRFSAERLKGVDSTLKIQPAKLEDSAVYLCASSAGGAATNEKLFFGSGTQLSVL.